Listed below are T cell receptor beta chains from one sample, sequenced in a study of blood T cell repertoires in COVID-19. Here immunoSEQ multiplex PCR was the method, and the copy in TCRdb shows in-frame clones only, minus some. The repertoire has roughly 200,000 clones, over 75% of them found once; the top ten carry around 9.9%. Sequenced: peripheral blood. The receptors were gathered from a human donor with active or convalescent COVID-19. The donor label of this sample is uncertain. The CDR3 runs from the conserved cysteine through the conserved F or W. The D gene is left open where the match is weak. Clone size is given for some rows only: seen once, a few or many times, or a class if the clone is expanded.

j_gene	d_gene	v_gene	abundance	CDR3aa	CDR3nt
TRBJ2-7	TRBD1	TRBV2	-	CASSIRTGAYEQYF	TGTGCCAGCAGCATCAGGACAGGGGCCTACGAGCAGTACTTC
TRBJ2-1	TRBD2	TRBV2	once	CASREREPNYNEQFF	TGTGCCAGCAGAGAGCGGGAGCCAAACTACAATGAGCAGTTCTTC
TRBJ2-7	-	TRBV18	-	CASSPGEEQYF	TGTGCCAGCTCCCCGGGGGAAGAGCAGTACTTC
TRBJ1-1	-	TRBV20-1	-	CSASRQLNTEAFF	TGCAGTGCTAGTAGACAGTTGAACACTGAAGCTTTCTTT
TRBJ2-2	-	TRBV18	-	CASSDGPGGITGELFF	TGTGCCAGCTCGGATGGTCCGGGCGGGATAACCGGGGAGCTGTTTTTT
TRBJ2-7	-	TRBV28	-	CASGRGEQYF	TGTGCCAGCGGCCGAGGCGAGCAGTACTTC
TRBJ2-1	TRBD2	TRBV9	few	CASSVLAGAPKGQFF	TGTGCCAGCAGTGTTCTAGCGGGAGCCCCTAAGGGGCAGTTCTTC
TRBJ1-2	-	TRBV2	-	CASTTGWTNYGYTF	TGTGCCAGCACGACGGGTTGGACTAACTATGGCTACACCTTC
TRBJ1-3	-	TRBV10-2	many	CASSENFMSSGNTIYF	TGCGCCAGCAGTGAGAACTTCATGAGCTCTGGAAACACCATATATTTT
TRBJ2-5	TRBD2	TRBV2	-	CASTTGTRGLHF	TGTGCCAGCACCACAGGGACTAGGGGTTTGCACTTC
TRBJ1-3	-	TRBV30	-	CAWSLGGGNTIYF	TGTGCCTGGAGTTTAGGAGGGGGAAACACCATATATTTT
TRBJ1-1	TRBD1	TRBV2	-	CASTPLLTGIAEAFF	TGTGCCAGCACTCCGCTGTTGACAGGGATCGCTGAAGCTTTCTTT
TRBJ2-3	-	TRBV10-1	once	CASTASSTDTQYF	TGCGCCAGCACTGCTAGTTCCACAGATACGCAGTATTTT